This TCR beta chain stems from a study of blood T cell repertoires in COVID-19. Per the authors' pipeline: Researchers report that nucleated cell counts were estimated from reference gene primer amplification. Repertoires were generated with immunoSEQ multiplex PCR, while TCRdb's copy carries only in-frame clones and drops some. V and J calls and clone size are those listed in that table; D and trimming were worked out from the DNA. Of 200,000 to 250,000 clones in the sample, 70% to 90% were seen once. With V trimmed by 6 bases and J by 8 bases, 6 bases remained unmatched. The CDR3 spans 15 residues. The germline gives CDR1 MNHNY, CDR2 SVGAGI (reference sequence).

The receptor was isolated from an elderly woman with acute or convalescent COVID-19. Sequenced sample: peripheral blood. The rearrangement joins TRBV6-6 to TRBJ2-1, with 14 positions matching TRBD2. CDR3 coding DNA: TGTGCCAGCAGCCCGACTAGCGGGAGGGCCGATGAGCAGTTCTTC. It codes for CASSPTSGRADEQFF.